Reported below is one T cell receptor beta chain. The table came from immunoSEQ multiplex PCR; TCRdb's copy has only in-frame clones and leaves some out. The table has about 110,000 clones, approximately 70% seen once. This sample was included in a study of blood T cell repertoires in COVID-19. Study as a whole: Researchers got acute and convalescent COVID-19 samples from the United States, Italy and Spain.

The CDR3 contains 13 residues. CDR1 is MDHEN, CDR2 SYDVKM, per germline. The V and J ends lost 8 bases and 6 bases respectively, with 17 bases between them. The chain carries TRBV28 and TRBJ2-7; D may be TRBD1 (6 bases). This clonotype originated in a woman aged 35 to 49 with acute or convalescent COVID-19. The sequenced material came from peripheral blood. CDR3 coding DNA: TGTGCCAGCGTATACACAGGGACCTCCGAGCAGTACTTC. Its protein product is CASVYTGTSEQYF.